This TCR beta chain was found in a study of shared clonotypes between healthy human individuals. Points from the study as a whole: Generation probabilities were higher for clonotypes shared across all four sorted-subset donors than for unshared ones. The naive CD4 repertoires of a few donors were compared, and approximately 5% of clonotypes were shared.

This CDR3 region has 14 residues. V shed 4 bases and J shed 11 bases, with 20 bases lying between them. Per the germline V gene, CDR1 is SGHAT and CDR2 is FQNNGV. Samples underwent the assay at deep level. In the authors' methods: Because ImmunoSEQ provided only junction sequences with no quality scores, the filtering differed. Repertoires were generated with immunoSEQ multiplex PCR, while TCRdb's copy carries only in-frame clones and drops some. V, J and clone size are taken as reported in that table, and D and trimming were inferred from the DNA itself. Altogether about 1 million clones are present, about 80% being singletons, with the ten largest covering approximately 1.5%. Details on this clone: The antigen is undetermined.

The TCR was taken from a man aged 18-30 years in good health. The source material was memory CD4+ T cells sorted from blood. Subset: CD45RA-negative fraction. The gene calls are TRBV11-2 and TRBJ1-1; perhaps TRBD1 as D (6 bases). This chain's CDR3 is CASSSDRDTEGAFF. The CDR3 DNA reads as TGTGCCAGCAGCTCCGATCGGGACACTGAAGGCGCTTTCTTT.